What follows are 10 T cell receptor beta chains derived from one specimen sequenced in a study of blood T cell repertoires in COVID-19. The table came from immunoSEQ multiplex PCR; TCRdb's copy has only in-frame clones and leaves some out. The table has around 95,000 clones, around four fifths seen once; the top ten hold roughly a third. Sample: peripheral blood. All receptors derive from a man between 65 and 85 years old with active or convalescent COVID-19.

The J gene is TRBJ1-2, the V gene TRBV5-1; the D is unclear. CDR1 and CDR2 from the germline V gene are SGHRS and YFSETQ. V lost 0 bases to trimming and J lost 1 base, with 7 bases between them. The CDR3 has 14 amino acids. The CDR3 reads CASSLAAHNYGYTF. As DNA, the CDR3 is TGCGCCAGCAGCTTGGCCGCACATAACTATGGCTACACCTTC. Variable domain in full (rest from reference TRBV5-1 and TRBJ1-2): KAGVTQTPRYLIKTRGQQVTLSCSPISGHRSVSWYQQTPGQGLQFLFEYFSETQRNKGNFPGRFSGRQFSNSRSEMNVSTLELGDSALYLCASSLAAHNYGYTFGSGTRLTVV.

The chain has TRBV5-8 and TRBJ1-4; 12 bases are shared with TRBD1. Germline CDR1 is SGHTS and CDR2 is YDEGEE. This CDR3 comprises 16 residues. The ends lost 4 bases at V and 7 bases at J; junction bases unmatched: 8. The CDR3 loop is CASSRWGTGGREKLFF. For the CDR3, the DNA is TGTGCCAGCAGCAGGTGGGGGACAGGGGGCCGTGAAAAACTGTTTTTT.

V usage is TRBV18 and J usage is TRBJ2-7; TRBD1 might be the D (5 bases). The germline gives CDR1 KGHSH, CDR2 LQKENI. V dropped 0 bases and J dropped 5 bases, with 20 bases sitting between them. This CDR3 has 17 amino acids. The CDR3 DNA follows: TGTGCCAGCTCACCACCGAGCAGGGCTCTTCGAGGCGACGAGCAGTACTTC. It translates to CASSPPSRALRGDEQYF.

This CDR3 reads CASTKAGSSYEQYF. The CDR3 DNA follows: TGTGCCAGCACCAAAGCGGGGAGCTCCTACGAGCAGTACTTC. The chain links TRBV28 to TRBJ2-7; 7 bases line up with TRBD2. Germline V CDR1 and CDR2: MDHEN, SYDVKM. After removal of 7 bases from V and 0 bases from J, the junction contained 6 bases not matched to a gene. The CDR3 spans 14 residues.

The CDR3 reads CASSFSPVPGEGNTIYF. In nucleotides, the CDR3 is TGTGCCAGCAGCTTTTCCCCCGTCCCAGGGGAAGGAAACACCATATATTTT. The V and J genes are TRBV7-6 and TRBJ1-3; perhaps TRBD1 as D (6 bases). CDR1 and CDR2 (germline): SGHVS, FNYEAQ. This CDR3 is 17 amino acids long. V lost 3 bases and J lost 4, with 19 bases in between.

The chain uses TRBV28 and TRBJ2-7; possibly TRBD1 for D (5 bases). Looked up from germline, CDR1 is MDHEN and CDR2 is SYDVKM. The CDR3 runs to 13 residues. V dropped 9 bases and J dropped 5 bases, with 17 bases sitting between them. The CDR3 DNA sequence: TGTGCCAGTTCCGACAGAAAATGGGACGAGCAGTACTTC. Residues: CASSDRKWDEQYF.

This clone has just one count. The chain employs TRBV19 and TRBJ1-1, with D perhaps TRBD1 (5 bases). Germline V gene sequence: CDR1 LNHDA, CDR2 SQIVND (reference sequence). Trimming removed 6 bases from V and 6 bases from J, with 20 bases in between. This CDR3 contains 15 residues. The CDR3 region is CASSKGLGAGPEAFF. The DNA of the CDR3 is TGTGCCAGTAGCAAGGGGCTGGGTGCGGGACCTGAAGCTTTCTTT.

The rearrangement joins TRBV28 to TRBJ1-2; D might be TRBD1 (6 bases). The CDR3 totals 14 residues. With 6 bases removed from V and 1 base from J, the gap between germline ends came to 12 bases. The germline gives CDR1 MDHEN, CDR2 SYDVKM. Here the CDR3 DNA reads TGTGCCAGCAGACCGACAGGAGTTAACTATGGCTACACCTTC. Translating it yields CASRPTGVNYGYTF.

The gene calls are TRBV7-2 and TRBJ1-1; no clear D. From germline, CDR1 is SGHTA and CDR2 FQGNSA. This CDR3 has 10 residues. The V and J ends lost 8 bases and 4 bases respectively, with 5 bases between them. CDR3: CASGLTEAFF. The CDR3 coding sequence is TGTGCCAGCGGACTCACTGAAGCTTTCTTT.

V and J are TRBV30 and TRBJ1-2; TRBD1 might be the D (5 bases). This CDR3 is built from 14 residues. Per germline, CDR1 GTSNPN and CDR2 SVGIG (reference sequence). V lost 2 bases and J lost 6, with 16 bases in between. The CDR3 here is CAWSLSRDFHGYTF. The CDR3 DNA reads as TGTGCCTGGAGTTTGAGCCGGGACTTCCATGGCTACACCTTC. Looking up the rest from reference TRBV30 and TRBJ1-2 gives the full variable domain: SQTIHQWPATLVQPVGSPLSLECTVEGTSNPNLYWYRQAAGRGLQLLFYSVGIGQISSEVPQNLSASRPQDRQFILSSKKLLLSDSGFYLCAWSLSRDFHGYTFGSGTRLTVV.